These 13 T cell receptor beta chains were sequenced from one sample in a study of Tregs in tolerant kidney transplant recipients. The assay was immunoSEQ multiplex PCR, and TCRdb's table has in-frame clones only and misses some. This sample has 200,000 to 300,000 clones, with about 86% found just once. Sequenced sample: CD4+ T cells from blood. These receptors all stem from a human donor in good health.

Only one count was recorded for this clone. The genes are TRBV6-5 and TRBJ2-5; TRBD1 is a possible D gene (8 bases). The V gene's germline CDR1 is MNHEY and CDR2 SVGAGI. CDR3 length equals 14 residues. V was clipped by 7 bases and J by 6 bases, with 18 bases between them. CDR3 region: CASTTGGGGKTQYF. The CDR3 DNA follows: TGTGCCAGCACCACAGGGGGGGGCGGGAAGACCCAGTACTTC.

This clone was detected only once. The chain's CDR3 is CASSGRADSYNSPLHF. CDR3 DNA sequence: TGTGCCAGCAGCGGAAGGGCGGATTCCTATAATTCACCCCTCCACTTT. V is TRBV11-2 and J is TRBJ1-6, with unresolved D. The CDR3 covers 16 residues. With 5 bases removed from V and 1 base from J, the gap between germline ends came to 12 bases. Germline CDR1 SGHAT, CDR2 FQNNGV.

The CDR3 here is CASSLASGLSYNEQFF. The DNA of the CDR3 is TGCGCCAGCAGCTTGGCTAGCGGACTCTCCTACAATGAGCAGTTCTTC. J is TRBJ2-1 and V is TRBV5-1; 7 bases fit TRBD2. The CDR3 is 16 residues long. Trimming cost V 0 bases and J 0 bases; bases outside gene matches: 3. Germline loops: CDR1 SGHRS, CDR2 YFSETQ.

CDR3 nucleotides: TGTGCCTGGAGAGGGTTCGGCACTGAAGCTTTCTTT. As protein: CAWRGFGTEAFF. V gene TRBV30 combines with J gene TRBJ1-1; D is unresolved. CDR3 length: 12 amino acids. V lost 3 bases and J 4 bases, leaving 9 bases between the germline ends. In germline, CDR1 is GTSNPN, CDR2 SVGIG (reference sequence).

This clone was recorded once. This chain links TRBV6-6 with TRBJ1-1; D call uncertain. V was trimmed by 6 bases and J by 1 base, leaving 15 bases between them. Germline V CDR1 and CDR2: MNHNY, SVGAGI (reference sequence). The length of the CDR3 is 15 residues. Here the CDR3 reads CASRILRVANTEAFF. The CDR3 DNA reads TGTGCCAGCAGAATTCTCCGGGTAGCGAACACTGAAGCTTTCTTT.

This clone occurred a few times. This rearrangement joins TRBV21-1 to TRBJ1-3; the D call in the table, TRBD1, was not verified against the DNA. TRBV21-1 is reported as a pseudogene. The CDR3 is 17 amino acids. CDR3 nucleotides: TGTGCCAGTGTCCGGGACAGGGGGCACTACTCTGGAAACACCATATATTTT. This sequence encodes CASVRDRGHYSGNTIYF.

The chain is built from TRBV6-1 and TRBJ2-7; D gene unclear. The CDR3 consists of 12 residues. Germline V gene sequence: CDR1 MNHNS, CDR2 SASEGT. The V end lost 2 bases, the J end lost 2 bases, and 4 bases lay between the germline ends. CDR3 sequence: CASSEMAYEQYF. In DNA, the CDR3 is TGTGCCAGCAGTGAAATGGCCTACGAGCAGTACTTC.

This clone has only a few counts. The chain recombines TRBV27 with TRBJ1-5; the match to TRBD1 covers 7 bases. V gave up 6 bases and J gave up 3 bases; unmatched junction bases: 5. Germline V gene sequence: CDR1 MNHEY, CDR2 SMNVEV (reference sequence). The CDR3 is 14 amino acids. The CDR3: CASSTGQINQPQHF. The CDR3 DNA follows: TGTGCCAGCAGCACGGGACAGATCAATCAGCCCCAGCATTTT.

The CDR3 loop reads CASSYGSGAFF. DNA of the CDR3: TGTGCCAGCAGTTACGGTAGTGGAGCTTTCTTT. This rearrangement joins TRBV6-5 to TRBJ1-1; no clear D. V was cut by 2 bases and J by 10 bases, with 8 bases left in between. Looked up from germline, CDR1 is MNHEY and CDR2 is SVGAGI. The CDR3 sequence is 11 residues long.

The chain links TRBV6-1 to TRBJ1-4, with TRBD1 matching over 9 bases. Trimming took 10 bases from V and 3 from J; bases not matched to a gene: 6. CDR1 and CDR2 (germline): MNHNS, SASEGT. The CDR3 covers 14 residues. CDR3 sequence reads: CATRDRVANEKLFF. Here the CDR3 DNA reads TGTGCCACCAGGGACAGGGTTGCTAATGAAAAACTGTTTTTT.

The V gene is TRBV18, the J gene TRBJ1-1, with 11 nucleotides matching TRBD1. Germline CDR1 KGHSH, CDR2 LQKENI. The CDR3 extends over 15 amino acids. J was trimmed by 5 bases and V by 3 bases; bases with no gene match: 5. DNA of the CDR3: TGTGCCAGCTCACCGGACAGGGGGCTGGTTACTGAAGCTTTCTTT. Translated, it gives CASSPDRGLVTEAFF.

This chain connects TRBV29-1 to TRBJ2-3, with 8 bases fitting TRBD1. The J segment lost 3 bases and the V segment lost 6 bases, leaving 8 bases of the junction unmatched. Germline V lookup: CDR1 SQVTM, CDR2 ANQGSEA. CDR3 length equals 14 residues. The DNA for the CDR3 is TGCAGCGTCGCTGGACAGGGTAGGACAGATACGCAGTATTTT. Its translation: CSVAGQGRTDTQYF.

The V gene is TRBV2, the J gene TRBJ2-1, with TRBD2 matching over 14 bases. Germline CDR1 SNHLY, CDR2 FYNNEI. This CDR3 comprises 17 residues. Losses at the gene ends were 4 bases for V and 5 bases for J; bases not matched to a gene: 7. The DNA of the CDR3 is TGTGCCAGCAGTGGAATGACTAGCGGGAGGGCCGACAATGAGCAGTTCTTC. The encoded protein is CASSGMTSGRADNEQFF.